The source of this T cell receptor beta chain is a study of cytomegalovirus exposure and HLA in healthy donors. General study findings and limits: Later work found that TCR association rates differed between HLA loci; DRB1 had the most and HLA-C the fewest.

Germline assignment: CDR1 SGDLS and CDR2 YYNGEE. V gave up 6 bases and J gave up 4 bases, with 16 bases separating them. The CDR3 is 14 amino acids. Concerning this clone itself: The antigen remains undetermined.

Vbeta (60) and Jbeta (13) primers were used in the PCR. Here immunoSEQ multiplex PCR was the method, and the copy in TCRdb shows in-frame clones only, minus some. The repertoire holds about 200,000 clones, with approximately 83% as singletons. Sequencing was performed on PBMCs. The rearrangement links TRBV9 to TRBJ1-1, with TRBD1 as a possible D gene (5 bases). The sequence was obtained from a girl between 5 and 17 years old in good health and CMV-seronegative. CDR3 bases: TGTGCCAGCACCCCTCTGGGGGGAGGCACTGAAGCTTTCTTT. It codes for CASTPLGGGTEAFF.